The source of this T cell receptor (beta chain) is a study of T and B cells in COVID-19 patients. In the study overall: Recovered patients mostly had mild to moderate COVID-19 managed as outpatients. Of under 25 active-infection patients, more than nine were critically ill with mechanical ventilation or extracorporeal membrane oxygenation. In the active-infection cohort, about 90% of the roughly 20 patients had comorbidities linked to unfavorable COVID-19 outcome. The study's findings and limits: Of thousands of TCR clusters found only in the recovered cohort, 31 had low generation probability.

This clonotype was detected only a few times. What it recognizes is unknown. The length of the CDR3 is 15 residues. V was cut by 5 bases and J by 0 bases, with 12 bases left in between. CDR1 is MNHEY and CDR2 is SVGAGI in the germline V gene. BIOMED2 TRB-A/B primer pools were used in multiplex TRB PCR. From the multiplex PCR reads, TCRdb called clonotypes with MiXCR, one entry per CDR3 protein. Of tens of thousands of distinct CDR3 sequences listed, less than 35% were seen once; the top ten hold under 2%. From blood, about 240-550 ng of genomic DNA served as TRB template. The sequenced sample consisted of blood. This clonotype was obtained from a human donor who had recovered from COVID-19. This sequence joins TRBV6-5 and TRBJ2-3; D unclear. CDR3 nucleotides: TGTGCCAGCAGTCGATCGAAAGGGAGCACAGATACGCAGTATTTT. It specifies CASSRSKGSTDTQYF.